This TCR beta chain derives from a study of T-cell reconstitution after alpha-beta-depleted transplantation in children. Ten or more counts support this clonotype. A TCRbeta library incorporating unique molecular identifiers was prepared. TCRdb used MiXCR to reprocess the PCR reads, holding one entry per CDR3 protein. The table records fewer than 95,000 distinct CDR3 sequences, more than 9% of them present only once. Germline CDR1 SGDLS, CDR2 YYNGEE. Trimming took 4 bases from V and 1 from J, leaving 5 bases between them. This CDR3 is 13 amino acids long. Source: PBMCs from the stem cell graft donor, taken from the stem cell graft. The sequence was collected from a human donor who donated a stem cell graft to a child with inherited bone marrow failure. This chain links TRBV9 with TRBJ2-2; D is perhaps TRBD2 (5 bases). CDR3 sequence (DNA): TGTGCCAGCAGCCGGGGGAACACCGGGGAGCTGTTTTTT. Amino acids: CASSRGNTGELFF.